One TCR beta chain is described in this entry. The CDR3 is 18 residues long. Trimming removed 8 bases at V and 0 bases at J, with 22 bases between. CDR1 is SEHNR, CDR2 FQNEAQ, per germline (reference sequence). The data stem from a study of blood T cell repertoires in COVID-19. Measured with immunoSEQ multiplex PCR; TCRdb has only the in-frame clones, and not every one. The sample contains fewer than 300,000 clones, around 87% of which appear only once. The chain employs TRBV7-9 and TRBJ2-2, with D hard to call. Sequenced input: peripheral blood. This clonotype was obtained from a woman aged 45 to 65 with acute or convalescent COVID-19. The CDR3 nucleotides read TGTGCCAGCGAGCCTCCGGATTTGGGCAAGTCGAACACCGGGGAGCTGTTTTTT. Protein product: CASEPPDLGKSNTGELFF.